This TCR beta chain is from a study of control samples from healthy donors and cancer patients (dated by TCRdb to 2020 to 2021). CDR1 and CDR2 are read off the germline V gene (reference sequence) as LNHDA and SQIVND. The CDR3 covers 18 residues, taking in both the cysteine and the phenylalanine. Only CDR3 DNA remains: 54 bases, in frame from the first base. The junction carries 21 bases between V and J, which are trimmed by 1 base and 2 bases respectively. Remarks on this clone: Its recognized antigen is unknown. Base qualities are not at hand, and no much larger clone is one base apart.

Library generation was performed with the immunoSEQ multiplex PCR assay. TCRdb took over this immuneACCESS table, retaining in-frame rearrangements with V and J assigned. Such tables are incomplete; in checked studies, under half of the missing clones stem from an unresolved V gene, and the remainder is unexplained. Recorded for this sample are 100,000 to 150,000 clones; 80% to 95% of them occurred a single time. The leading ten clones occupy roughly 2.7% of the sample. Here the chain combines TRBV19 and TRBJ2-7; confidence is insufficient to name the D gene. This receptor was identified in a man between 40 and 49 years old in good health. The sequencing input was blood. In nucleotides, the sequence is TGTGCCAGTAGTATAGCGGCGGCGCACTCGATATTACCCTACGAGCAGTACTTC. Its amino acids are CASSIAAAHSILPYEQYF.